These 17 T cell receptor beta chains share one sample of origin, sequenced in a study of response to subunit inactivated influenza vaccine. TCRdb re-analysed the RT-PCR reads in MiXCR, keeping a single row per CDR3 protein. The table shows roughly 760,000 distinct CDR3 sequences, with 20% to 25% occurring only once. This specimen consisted of PBMCs from blood, obtained approximately 5 days after vaccination. The source is a man aged 45-65 years who received an inactivated influenza vaccine.

This clonotype appeared many times. The junction does not match germline at one end; this may be a read error. The J gene is TRBJ2-7, the V gene TRBV20-1; D gene unclear. CDR1 is DFQATT and CDR2 is SNEGSKA in the germline V gene (reference sequence). The CDR3 consists of 11 residues. This CDR3 reads CSARDFAHRVF. The DNA of the CDR3 is TGCAGTGCTAGAGATTTTGCCCACAGAGTCTTC.

This clonotype was seen more than once but under ten times. The V gene is TRBV20-1, the J gene TRBJ2-3; the match to TRBD2 covers 12 bases. CDR1 DFQATT and CDR2 SNEGSKA come from the germline V gene (reference sequence). The CDR3 length is 16 residues. The J segment lost 5 bases and the V segment lost 6 bases, leaving 12 bases of the junction unmatched. CDR3 residues: CSALGLGLAGGDTQYF. CDR3 sequence (DNA): TGCAGTGCCCTAGGATTGGGACTAGCGGGCGGAGATACGCAGTATTTT.

V gene TRBV4-3 combines with J gene TRBJ2-1, with D tentatively TRBD2 (5 bases). The V and J ends lost 0 bases and 8 bases respectively, with 11 bases between them. Germline CDR1 is LGHNA and CDR2 is YSLEER. The CDR3 runs 14 residues. DNA for the CDR3: TGCGCCAGCAGCCAAGATCGGGGATTGGATGAGCAGTTCTTC. Translating it yields CASSQDRGLDEQFF.

J is TRBJ2-2 and V is TRBV6-5, with D possibly TRBD1 on 6 matching bases. Trimming cost V 2 bases and J 4 bases, with 14 bases left between them. The CDR3 totals 16 residues. Germline loops: CDR1 MNHEY, CDR2 SVGAGI. In nucleotides, the CDR3 is TGTGCCAGCAGTTACCTGGGGGCGGCGGGCACCGGGGAGCTGTTTTTT. Its translation: CASSYLGAAGTGELFF.

This clonotype was seen a few times. This CDR3 reads CATDTGTSSNSYEQYF. CDR3 nucleotide sequence: TGTGCCACCGATACCGGGACTAGCAGTAACTCCTACGAGCAGTACTTC. The chain links TRBV28 to TRBJ2-7; TRBD2 aligns across 9 bases. The CDR3 extends over 16 amino acids. Per the germline V gene, CDR1 is MDHEN and CDR2 is SYDVKM. J gave up 0 bases and V 10 bases, and 13 bases lay outside the gene matches.

Many counts were recorded for this clonotype. The chain recombines TRBV5-8 with TRBJ1-3, with D unclear. Trimming took off 0 bases at V and 0 bases at J, with 10 bases between the two ends. Germline CDR1 is SGHTS and CDR2 is YDEGEE. CDR3 size: 16 residues. The CDR3 protein is CASSLGRVFSGNTIYF. In DNA, the CDR3 is TGTGCCAGCAGCTTGGGTAGGGTGTTCTCTGGAAACACCATATATTTT.

The genes are TRBV10-1 and TRBJ2-3; TRBD2 aligns across 14 bases. Per the germline V gene, CDR1 is WNHNN and CDR2 is SYGVQD (reference sequence). This CDR3 contains 19 residues. The trim removed 2 bases at V and 1 base at J, leaving 8 bases unmatched. This CDR3 is CASSEGLAGGVLRTDTQYF. DNA of the CDR3: TGCGCCAGCAGTGAGGGACTAGCGGGGGGCGTCTTACGCACAGATACGCAGTATTTT.

The chain joins TRBV12-3 or TRBV12-4 to TRBJ2-7; possible D gene TRBD1, 7 bases. The CDR3 totals 15 residues. The V end was cut by 2 bases, the J end by 4 bases, with 15 bases between. The CDR3 region has the DNA TGTGCCAGCAGTTTACGTTTTCAGGGGGGTTACGAGCAGTACTTC. Its translation: CASSLRFQGGYEQYF.

J is TRBJ2-3 and V is TRBV7-6, with D hard to call. Germline V gene data show CDR1 as SGHVS and CDR2 as FNYEAQ. This CDR3 has 12 residues. Trimming removed 4 bases from V and 8 bases from J, with 10 bases in between. The DNA of the CDR3 is TGTGCCAGCAGCTCCAACGGCGGTACGCAGTATTTT. It specifies CASSSNGGTQYF.

This chain links TRBV7-9 with TRBJ1-1; TRBD1 is a possible D gene (6 bases). The V and J ends lost 5 bases and 10 bases respectively, with 20 bases between them. Germline CDR1 SEHNR, CDR2 FQNEAQ (reference sequence). The CDR3 consists of 14 residues. CDR3 amino acids: CASSLNDRYEGAFF. The CDR3, as DNA: TGTGCCAGCAGCCTTAACGACAGGTACGAAGGAGCTTTCTTT.

This chain connects TRBV6-4 to TRBJ1-1; 8 bases line up with TRBD1. V lost 6 bases and J lost 2; bases outside the gene matches: 8. CDR3 length: 15 amino acids. CDR1 and CDR2 (germline): MRHNA, SNTAGT. CDR3 nucleotide sequence: TGTGCCAGCAGGGAGCAGGGGGCATTAAACACTGAAGCTTTCTTT. This translates into CASREQGALNTEAFF.

This clonotype was seen just once. The chain joins TRBV5-5 to TRBJ1-5; tentatively, D is TRBD1 (6 bases). CDR1 is SGHKS, CDR2 YYEKEE, per germline (reference sequence). This CDR3 spans 16 amino acids. V lost 0 bases, J lost 1 base, and 11 bases lay in between. In nucleotides, the CDR3 is TGTGCCAGCAGCTTGGGTAGGGGGACGAGCAATCAGCCCCAGCATTTT. This translates into CASSLGRGTSNQPQHF. The variable domain in full, completed from reference TRBV5-5 and TRBJ1-5, reads DAGVTQSPTHLIKTRGQQVTLRCSPISGHKSVSWYQQVLGQGPQFIFQYYEKEERGRGNFPDRFSARQFPNYSSELNVNALLLGDSALYLCASSLGRGTSNQPQHFGDGTRLSIL.

This clonotype has more than one count but fewer than ten. For the CDR3, the DNA is TGTGCCAGCAGGGAGGGGGGGTCTCCCTACAATGAGCAGTTCTTC. Translating it yields CASREGGSPYNEQFF. This chain uses TRBV2 with TRBJ2-1; possibly TRBD2 for D (7 bases). Trimming shortened V by 6 bases and J by 2 bases, and 14 bases separated the two germline ends. The CDR3 has 15 residues. Germline values: CDR1 SNHLY, CDR2 FYNNEI.

This CDR3 is CASTKPTGSYNEQFF. The CDR3 DNA reads TGTGCCAGCACCAAACCCACAGGGTCCTACAATGAGCAGTTCTTC. The chain carries TRBV6-1 and TRBJ2-1, with D possibly matching TRBD1 (6 bases). The ends were cut back, 7 bases at V and 1 base at J, with 14 bases in the middle. This CDR3 region has 15 residues. Germline CDR1 is MNHNS and CDR2 is SASEGT.

The table lists this clonotype with a few counts. The chain is built from TRBV10-3 and TRBJ2-1; 11 bases are shared with TRBD1. Germline V CDR1 and CDR2: ENHRY, SYGVKD. The V and J ends lost 3 bases and 7 bases, in that order; junction bases with no gene match: 5. There are 15 residues in the CDR3. CDR3 amino acids: CAISDGQGARNEQFF. The CDR3 region has the DNA TGTGCCATCAGTGATGGACAGGGGGCTCGGAATGAGCAGTTCTTC.

This clonotype was recorded many times. V is TRBV5-1 and J is TRBJ2-1; 7 positions agree with TRBD1. V gave up 0 bases and J gave up 4 bases; unmatched junction bases: 7. The germline gives CDR1 SGHRS, CDR2 YFSETQ. The CDR3 runs to 16 residues. CDR3 amino acids: CASSLAPRGTYNEQFF. The CDR3 coding sequence is TGCGCCAGCAGCTTGGCCCCCAGGGGGACGTACAATGAGCAGTTCTTC.

In its sample, this clonotype was seen many times. This chain uses TRBV4-2 with TRBJ2-3, with 7 nucleotides matching TRBD1. The CDR3 is made up of 18 amino acids. CDR1 and CDR2 (germline): LGHNA, YNFKEQ. The junction had 10 bases not matched to a gene; V was cut back by 1 base and J by 0 bases. The CDR3 loop is CASSQVPVRQGSTDTQYF. The CDR3 DNA reads TGTGCCAGCAGCCAAGTACCGGTCCGACAGGGTAGCACAGATACGCAGTATTTT.